The 26 T cell receptor beta chains below come from one sample, sequenced in a study of blood T cell repertoires in COVID-19. Only in-frame clones appear in the TCRdb table, and some are missing; sequencing was by immunoSEQ multiplex PCR. Of 200,000 to 250,000 clones listed, 70% to 90% were seen once; the top ten hold 10% to 12%. Sample: PBMCs or T cells enriched from blood (not recorded which). All receptors derive from a man between 25 and 39 years old who had recovered from COVID-19.

V is TRBV5-8 and J is TRBJ2-7, with 8 bases that match TRBD1. V lost 2 bases, J lost 1 base, and 2 bases stayed unmatched. The CDR3 has 14 amino acids. Germline values: CDR1 SGHTS, CDR2 YDEGEE. The CDR3 coding sequence is TGTGCCAGCAGCTTAGGACAGGGTTCCTACGAGCAGTACTTC. Amino acid sequence: CASSLGQGSYEQYF.

The rearrangement links TRBV7-8 to TRBJ1-3; weak D call: TRBD1 (5 bases). CDR3 length equals 17 residues. Trimming removed 4 bases from V and 0 bases from J, with 16 bases in between. CDR1 SGHVS and CDR2 FQNEAQ come from the germline V gene. The CDR3 sequence: CASSYRDSQGSGNTIYF. The CDR3, as DNA: TGTGCCAGCAGCTATCGGGACTCGCAGGGCTCTGGAAACACCATATATTTT.

V gene TRBV30 combines with J gene TRBJ1-3; D is unclear. The CDR3 has 11 residues. Germline CDR1 reads GTSNPN; CDR2 reads SVGIG (reference sequence). Trimming pared 2 bases from V and 7 bases from J, leaving 6 bases between. CDR3 DNA: TGTGCCTGGAGTTCGGGGAACACCATATATTTT. Protein sequence: CAWSSGNTIYF.

The chain couples TRBV23-1 to TRBJ2-7; TRBD1 is a possible D gene (6 bases). TRBV23-1 carries the ORF label, with uncertain function. This CDR3 is built from 16 residues. The germline V and J ends were trimmed by 6 bases and 2 bases, with 20 bases remaining between them. As DNA, the CDR3 is TGCGCCAGCAGCAGGGGTTACCGAGTTCCCCCCTACGAGCAGTACTTC. Translating gives CASSRGYRVPPYEQYF.

This chain joins TRBV2 and TRBJ2-5; D possibly corresponds to TRBD1 (8 bases). Trimming removed 7 bases from V and 5 bases from J, with 14 bases in between. Per the germline V gene, CDR1 is SNHLY and CDR2 is FYNNEI. The CDR3 contains 13 residues. The chain's CDR3 is CASTIQGGETQYF. CDR3 in DNA: TGTGCCAGCACCATACAGGGGGGGGAGACCCAGTACTTC.

Concerning this clone itself: Other DNA sequences from this sample encode an identical CDR3 as well. The V and J genes are TRBV30 and TRBJ2-2; the D gene is possibly TRBD2 (7 bases). This CDR3 is 15 amino acids long. CDR1 and CDR2 (germline): GTSNPN, SVGIG (reference sequence). The V end lost 5 bases, the J end lost 1 base, and 14 bases lay between the germline ends. CDR3 nucleotide sequence: TGTGCCTGGCGGGGAGGGGGGGTGAACACCGGGGAGCTGTTTTTT. It is translated as CAWRGGGVNTGELFF. Full variable domain (outside the CDR3, taken from reference TRBV30 and TRBJ2-2): SQTIHQWPATLVQPVGSPLSLECTVEGTSNPNLYWYRQAAGRGLQLLFYSVGIGQISSEVPQNLSASRPQDRQFILSSKKLLLSDSGFYLCAWRGGGVNTGELFFGEGSRLTVL.

This clone was seen more than once but under ten times. The J gene is TRBJ1-6, the V gene TRBV25-1, with D perhaps matching TRBD1 (6 bases). From germline, CDR1 is MGHDK and CDR2 SYGVNS. The CDR3 spans 13 residues. The germline V and J ends were trimmed by 6 bases and 9 bases, with 12 bases remaining between them. The CDR3: CASSRGAGSPLHF. In DNA form, the CDR3 reads TGTGCCAGCAGCCGGGGGGCGGGTTCACCCCTCCACTTT.

V and J are TRBV5-1 and TRBJ1-1; possibly TRBD1 for D (6 bases). Between the trimmed V and J ends, which lost 4 bases and 4 bases, there was a span of 14 bases. CDR3 length: 14 amino acids. Germline V gives CDR1 SGHRS, CDR2 YFSETQ. The CDR3 here is CASSVQGLGTEAFF. In DNA form, the CDR3 reads TGCGCCAGCAGCGTACAGGGTCTTGGCACTGAAGCTTTCTTT.

The sample holds one count of this clone. This chain joins TRBV28 and TRBJ2-7; possibly TRBD2 for D (7 bases). The CDR3 runs 14 residues. The germline V and J ends were trimmed by 5 bases and 6 bases, with 17 bases remaining between them. Germline V gene sequence: CDR1 MDHEN, CDR2 SYDVKM. In DNA, the CDR3 is TGTGCCAGCAGTCGAGGGGGGGTCCTCGGCGAGCAGTACTTC. The encoded protein is CASSRGGVLGEQYF.

The rearrangement joins TRBV7-9 to TRBJ2-5; 7 nucleotides align to TRBD1. The CDR3 extends over 16 amino acids. J gave up 0 bases and V 7 bases, and 11 bases lay outside the gene matches. Germline V gene lookup returns CDR1 SEHNR and CDR2 FQNEAQ (reference sequence). The CDR3 loop is CASITGTVLYQETQYF. The CDR3 bases are TGTGCCAGCATAACAGGGACAGTACTGTACCAAGAGACCCAGTACTTC.

The chain couples TRBV10-3 to TRBJ2-7, with TRBD1 matching 12 bases. In germline, CDR1 is ENHRY, CDR2 SYGVKD. CDR3 length: 17 residues. Germline trimming cut 0 bases from V and 4 bases from J; bases unmatched to any gene: 7. The CDR3 region is CAISESLGQGANYEQYF. The CDR3, as DNA: TGTGCCATCAGTGAGTCTTTGGGACAGGGGGCGAATTACGAGCAGTACTTC.

The rearrangement joins TRBV15 to TRBJ1-4, with 9 bases lining up with TRBD1. This CDR3 spans 16 amino acids. Germline CDR1 reads LNHNV; CDR2 reads YYDKDF (reference sequence). The V gene end was trimmed by 3 bases and the J gene end by 10 bases; junction bases not matched to a gene: 12. The CDR3 region has the DNA TGTGCCACCAGCAGGGGCCCCTCGGGACAGGGTCGAAAACTGTTTTTT. It is translated as CATSRGPSGQGRKLFF.

The chain recombines TRBV29-1 with TRBJ2-7, with D tentatively TRBD2 (6 bases). The CDR3 has 12 residues. Germline V gene data show CDR1 as SQVTM and CDR2 as ANQGSEA. Trimming pared 4 bases from V and 3 bases from J, leaving 10 bases between. The CDR3 region has the DNA TGCAGCGTTGCCCCTAGCGACTACGAGCAGTACTTC. Its translation: CSVAPSDYEQYF.

The V gene is TRBV5-4, the J gene TRBJ2-7; 11 bases map to TRBD2. Per the germline V gene, CDR1 is SGHNT and CDR2 is YYREEE (reference sequence). This CDR3 is built from 17 residues. J was trimmed by 0 bases and V by 5 bases; bases with no gene match: 10. The CDR3 nucleotides are TGTGCCAGCAGGGCCGGGACTAGCGGAGCGAGCTCCTACGAGCAGTACTTC. Translating it yields CASRAGTSGASSYEQYF.

The chain couples TRBV7-2 to TRBJ2-1; 7 positions agree with TRBD2. J gave up 14 bases and V 1 base, and 17 bases lay outside the gene matches. This CDR3 spans 16 amino acids. Germline V gives CDR1 SGHTA, CDR2 FQGNSA. The CDR3, as DNA: TGTGCCAGCAGCTTAGAAGGCGGGAGCGCGCCCACAGCGAAGTTCTTC. It translates to CASSLEGGSAPTAKFF.

This chain connects TRBV29-1 to TRBJ2-2; a possible D gene is TRBD1 (6 bases). The CDR3 loop spans 14 amino acids. V gave up 0 bases and J gave up 6 bases, with 11 bases separating them. Germline values: CDR1 SQVTM, CDR2 ANQGSEA. The CDR3 spells CSVEDTGLPGELFF. The CDR3 nucleotides are TGCAGCGTTGAAGATACAGGGTTACCCGGGGAGCTGTTTTTT.

The chain employs TRBV5-4 and TRBJ2-3; TRBD2 is a possible D gene (5 bases). This CDR3 has 16 residues. Germline CDR1 and CDR2: SGHNT and YYREEE (reference sequence). Trimming shortened V by 6 bases and J by 5 bases, and 22 bases separated the two germline ends. The CDR3 bases are TGTGCCAGCACCCCTAGTCGGGGTCGGGCCATAGATACGCAGTATTTT. Translated: CASTPSRGRAIDTQYF. The entire variable domain, with the rest obtained from reference TRBV5-4 and TRBJ2-3, is as follows: ETGVTQSPTHLIKTRGQQVTLRCSSQSGHNTVSWYQQALGQGPQFIFQYYREEENGRGNFPPRFSGLQFPNYSSELNVNALELDDSALYLCASTPSRGRAIDTQYFGPGTRLTVL.

This chain connects TRBV30 to TRBJ1-1; no clear D gene. The germline V and J ends were trimmed by 2 bases and 1 base, with 11 bases remaining between them. Germline V gene lookup returns CDR1 GTSNPN and CDR2 SVGIG (reference sequence). The CDR3 is 14 amino acids. CDR3 nucleotide sequence: TGTGCCTGGAGTTTGCCGGGGTGGAACACTGAAGCTTTCTTT. Protein sequence: CAWSLPGWNTEAFF.

The V call is TRBV9, the J call TRBJ1-1; the D gene is possibly TRBD1 (5 bases). CDR1 is SGDLS and CDR2 is YYNGEE in the germline V gene. The length of the CDR3 is 13 residues. With 6 bases removed from V and 6 bases from J, the gap between germline ends came to 15 bases. Here the CDR3 reads CASTARTGAEAFF. The CDR3 nucleotides read TGTGCCAGCACGGCTAGAACGGGGGCTGAAGCTTTCTTT.

This chain uses TRBV24-1 with TRBJ1-2, with D unclear. The CDR3 extends over 14 amino acids. V was cut by 7 bases and J by 2 bases, with 13 bases left in between. The germline V gene encodes CDR1 KGHDR and CDR2 SFDVKD. The CDR3 is CATSTPGFNYGYTF. The CDR3 DNA is TGTGCCACCAGCACCCCAGGCTTCAACTATGGCTACACCTTC.

This rearrangement joins TRBV11-3 to TRBJ2-2, with D maybe TRBD1 (5 bases). CDR1 is SGHNT, CDR2 YENEEA, per germline. Trimming removed 6 bases at V and 1 base at J, with 9 bases between. The CDR3 is 14 residues long. The CDR3 nucleotides read TGTGCCAGCAGGCAGCAGGGGAACACCGGGGAGCTGTTTTTT. Translated: CASRQQGNTGELFF.

This rearrangement joins TRBV19 to TRBJ1-6; TRBD1 might be the D (5 bases). This CDR3 has 15 residues. Germline V CDR1 and CDR2: LNHDA, SQIVND (reference sequence). Trimming removed 6 bases from V and 9 bases from J, with 18 bases in between. The CDR3 DNA follows: TGTGCCAGTAGCTACCGGGACTTTCAGCTTTCACCCCTCCACTTT. Residues: CASSYRDFQLSPLHF.

This clone occurred once. V and J are TRBV7-9 and TRBJ2-7; 9 bases agree with TRBD2. The CDR3 spans 14 residues. CDR1 and CDR2 from the germline V gene are SEHNR and FQNEAQ (reference sequence). Trimming removed 4 bases from V and 4 bases from J; junction bases left unmatched: 5. This CDR3 is CASSSGLALYEQYF. In nucleotides, the CDR3 is TGTGCCAGCAGCTCTGGACTAGCGCTATACGAGCAGTACTTC.

The chain links TRBV27 to TRBJ2-6; 8 nucleotides agree with TRBD1. The CDR3 runs to 16 residues. Germline-derived CDR1 and CDR2 are MNHEY and SMNVEV (reference sequence). Trimming removed 3 bases from V and 3 bases from J; junction bases left unmatched: 4. Written as DNA, the CDR3 is TGTGCCAGCAGTTTCTCCGACAGGGGTGGGGCCAACGTCCTGACTTTC. This gives the protein CASSFSDRGGANVLTF.

The CDR3 bases are TGCGCCAGCAGCCAGGTGACAGGGACGGGGAGTACTGAAGCTTTCTTT. Amino acids: CASSQVTGTGSTEAFF. The chain recombines TRBV4-1 with TRBJ1-1; 7 nucleotides line up with TRBD1. The CDR3 sequence is 16 residues long. The J segment lost 5 bases and the V segment lost 3 bases, leaving 12 bases of the junction unmatched. Per the germline V gene, CDR1 is MGHRA and CDR2 is YSYEKL.

As DNA, the CDR3 is TGCGCCAGCAGCCTCCAGGAAGCCAAAAACATTCAGTACTTC. Translating it yields CASSLQEAKNIQYF. This sequence joins TRBV10-1 and TRBJ2-4; D gene unclear. The CDR3 runs 14 residues. Germline CDR1 reads WNHNN; CDR2 reads SYGVQD (reference sequence). Trimming shortened V by 6 bases and J by 0 bases, and 9 bases separated the two germline ends.